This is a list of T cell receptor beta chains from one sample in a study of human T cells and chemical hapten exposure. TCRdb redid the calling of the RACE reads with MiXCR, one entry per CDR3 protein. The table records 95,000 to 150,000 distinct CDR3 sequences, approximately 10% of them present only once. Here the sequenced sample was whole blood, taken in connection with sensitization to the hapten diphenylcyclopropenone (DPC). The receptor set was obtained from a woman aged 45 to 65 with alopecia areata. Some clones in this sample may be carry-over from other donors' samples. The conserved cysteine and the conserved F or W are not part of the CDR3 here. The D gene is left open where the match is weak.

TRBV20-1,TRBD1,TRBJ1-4,SAVGGGQGVEKLF
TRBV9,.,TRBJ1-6,ASSVAQHNSPLH
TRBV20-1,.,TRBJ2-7,SAREGAVSYEQY
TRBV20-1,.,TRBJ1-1,SAPNSGATEAF
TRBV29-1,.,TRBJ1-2,SVDDLAGRMGADGYT
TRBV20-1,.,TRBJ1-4,SARDRGGFNEKLF
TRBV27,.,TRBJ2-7,ASSLSGSPGHEQY
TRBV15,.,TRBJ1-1,ATSQSLAGTEAF
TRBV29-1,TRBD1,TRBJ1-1,SVVGRDRQGKTEAF
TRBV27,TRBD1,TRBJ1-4,ASSSRGQGYEKLF